This TCR beta chain was profiled in a study of shared T cell receptors in the human thymus. A few counts support this clone. The length of the CDR3 is 15 residues. Germline values: CDR1 SGHRS, CDR2 YFSETQ. Trimming shortened V by 0 bases and J by 3 bases, and 11 bases separated the two germline ends. Method: immunoSEQ multiplex PCR; TCRdb's copy keeps in-frame clones and lacks some. The table shows hundreds of thousands of clones, with about 87% occurring only once. These data also featured in a second study, about human thymus T cells. That report adds: Those donating were healthy Finnish infants in corrective surgery for congenital heart defects. The thymus was resected at corrective cardiac surgery. Seemingly biased V and J gene usage marked thymic and blood repertoires. Related studies noted strongly shared thymic repertoires across unrelated people.

The sequence derives from a boy under two years old with a congenital heart defect. Source material: thymocytes. The chain recombines TRBV5-1 with TRBJ2-3; maybe TRBD1 (5 bases). As DNA, the CDR3 is TGCGCCAGCAGCTTGGGGAACAGGATTACAGATACGCAGTATTTT. This encodes CASSLGNRITDTQYF. Full variable domain (remainder filled in from reference TRBV5-1 and TRBJ2-3): KAGVTQTPRYLIKTRGQQVTLSCSPISGHRSVSWYQQTPGQGLQFLFEYFSETQRNKGNFPGRFSGRQFSNSRSEMNVSTLELGDSALYLCASSLGNRITDTQYFGPGTRLTVL.